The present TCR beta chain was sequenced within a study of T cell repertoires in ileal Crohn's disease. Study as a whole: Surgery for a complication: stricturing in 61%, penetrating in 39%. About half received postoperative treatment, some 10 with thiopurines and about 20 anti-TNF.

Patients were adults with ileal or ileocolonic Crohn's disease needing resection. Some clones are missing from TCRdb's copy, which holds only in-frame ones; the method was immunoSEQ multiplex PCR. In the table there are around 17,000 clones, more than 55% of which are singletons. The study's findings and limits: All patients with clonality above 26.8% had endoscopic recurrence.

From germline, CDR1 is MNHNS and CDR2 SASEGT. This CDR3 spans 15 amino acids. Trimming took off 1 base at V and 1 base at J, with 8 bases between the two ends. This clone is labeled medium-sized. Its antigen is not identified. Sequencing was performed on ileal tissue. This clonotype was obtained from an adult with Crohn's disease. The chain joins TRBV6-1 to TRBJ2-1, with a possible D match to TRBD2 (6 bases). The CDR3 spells CASSEDGGSYNEQFF. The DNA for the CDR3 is TGTGCCAGCAGTGAAGATGGGGGGTCCTACAATGAGCAGTTCTTC.